These 18 T cell receptor beta chains came from one sample sequenced in a study of cytomegalovirus exposure and HLA in healthy donors. Vbeta (60) and Jbeta (13) primers were used in the PCR. TCRdb's table, derived via immunoSEQ multiplex PCR, lists solely in-frame clones and lacks some. The table has approximately 90,000 clones, roughly 73% seen once. The sample comprised PBMCs. The receptors were sampled from a boy younger than 18 in good health and CMV-seronegative.

The CDR3 is CASSLVRLGGEQFF. The CDR3 DNA sequence: TGTGCCAGCAGTTTAGTACGTCTTGGAGGTGAGCAGTTCTTC. The V gene is TRBV6-5, the J gene TRBJ2-1; TRBD2 might be the D (5 bases). The length of the CDR3 is 14 residues. CDR1 is MNHEY and CDR2 is SVGAGI in the germline V gene. The V end was cut by 4 bases, the J end by 9 bases, with 16 bases between.

The chain is built from TRBV5-6 and TRBJ2-7, with TRBD2 matching over 9 bases. CDR3 length equals 15 residues. In germline, CDR1 is SGHDT, CDR2 YYEEEE. The ends lost 4 bases at V and 2 bases at J; junction bases unmatched: 7. CDR3 protein: CASSVAGAPTYEQYF. As DNA, the CDR3 is TGTGCCAGCAGCGTAGCGGGGGCCCCGACCTACGAGCAGTACTTC. The whole variable domain, filled in from reference TRBV5-6 and TRBJ2-7, reads DAGVTQSPTHLIKTRGQQVTLRCSPKSGHDTVSWYQQALGQGPQFIFQYYEEEERQRGNFPDRFSGHQFPNYSSELNVNALLLGDSALYLCASSVAGAPTYEQYFGPGTRLTVT.

J is TRBJ1-2 and V is TRBV7-2; the D gene is possibly TRBD1 (6 bases). There are 13 residues in the CDR3. CDR1 SGHTA and CDR2 FQGNSA come from the germline V gene. The V end was cut by 5 bases, the J end by 3 bases, with 10 bases between. The DNA for the CDR3 is TGTGCCAGCAGCCCAGGGGTGGACTATGGCTACACCTTC. This gives the protein CASSPGVDYGYTF.

The chain couples TRBV7-3 to TRBJ1-2; TRBD1 matches 9 bases. The CDR3 loop spans 13 amino acids. CDR1 and CDR2 from the germline V gene are SGHTA and FQGTGA. V shed 5 bases, J shed 8 bases, and the junction held 6 bases outside the gene matches. CDR3 nucleotide sequence: TGTGCCAGCAGCCCGGACAGGGGACACGGCTACACCTTC. Translated, it gives CASSPDRGHGYTF. Together with reference TRBV7-3 and TRBJ1-2, the CDR3 gives the full variable domain: GAGVSQTPSNKVTEKGKYVELRCDPISGHTALYWYRQSLGQGPEFLIYFQGTGAADDSGLPNDRFFAVRPEGSVSTLKIQRTERGDSAVYLCASSPDRGHGYTFGSGTRLTVV.

V is TRBV18 and J is TRBJ2-2; the match to TRBD2 covers 11 bases. Trimming took 3 bases from V and 0 from J; bases not matched to a gene: 0. The CDR3 runs 16 residues. CDR1 KGHSH and CDR2 LQKENI come from the germline V gene. The CDR3 DNA is TGTGCCAGCTCACCGACTAGCGGGACGAACACCGGGGAGCTGTTTTTT. It specifies CASSPTSGTNTGELFF.

This clone appeared a single time. The J gene is TRBJ2-4, the V gene TRBV5-1; TRBD1 matches at 7 bases. The CDR3 totals 16 residues. V dropped 0 bases and J dropped 3; count of bases not matched to a gene: 6. Germline CDR1 reads SGHRS; CDR2 reads YFSETQ. The CDR3 loop reads CASSLEGGRGKNIQYF. The CDR3, as DNA: TGCGCCAGCAGCTTGGAAGGGGGCCGAGGCAAAAACATTCAGTACTTC. Variable domain in full (rest from reference TRBV5-1 and TRBJ2-4): KAGVTQTPRYLIKTRGQQVTLSCSPISGHRSVSWYQQTPGQGLQFLFEYFSETQRNKGNFPGRFSGRQFSNSRSEMNVSTLELGDSALYLCASSLEGGRGKNIQYFGAGTRLSVL.

This rearrangement joins TRBV28 to TRBJ1-5; no reliable D call. Germline V gene sequence: CDR1 MDHEN, CDR2 SYDVKM. This CDR3 spans 14 amino acids. The V gene lost 3 bases and the J gene lost 0 bases, with 6 bases spanning the gap. The CDR3 sequence is CASSFAYSNQPQHF. The DNA of the CDR3 is TGTGCCAGCAGTTTCGCGTATAGCAATCAGCCCCAGCATTTT. Together with reference TRBV28 and TRBJ1-5, the CDR3 gives the full variable domain: DVKVTQSSRYLVKRTGEKVFLECVQDMDHENMFWYRQDPGLGLRLIYFSYDVKMKEKGDIPEGYSVSREKKERFSLILESASTNQTSMYLCASSFAYSNQPQHFGDGTRLSIL.

J is TRBJ2-7 and V is TRBV5-1; maybe TRBD1 (6 bases). The CDR3 spans 13 residues. Germline V gives CDR1 SGHRS, CDR2 YFSETQ. V lost 0 bases to trimming and J lost 3 bases, with 7 bases between them. As DNA, the CDR3 is TGCGCCAGCAGCTTGGGACAGGACTACGAGCAGTACTTC. Translation: CASSLGQDYEQYF. Using reference TRBV5-1 and TRBJ2-7 for the parts outside the CDR3, the full variable domain is KAGVTQTPRYLIKTRGQQVTLSCSPISGHRSVSWYQQTPGQGLQFLFEYFSETQRNKGNFPGRFSGRQFSNSRSEMNVSTLELGDSALYLCASSLGQDYEQYFGPGTRLTVT.

Only a few counts were recorded for this clone. V usage is TRBV7-6 and J usage is TRBJ2-7; 9 positions match TRBD2. Germline assignment: CDR1 SGHVS and CDR2 FNYEAQ. J gave up 1 base and V 3 bases, and 7 bases lay outside the gene matches. CDR3 length: 16 residues. CDR3 nucleotides: TGTGCCAGCAGCTTGGGGTCTAGCGGGATTTCCTACGAGCAGTACTTC. Its protein product is CASSLGSSGISYEQYF.

The chain combines TRBV27 with TRBJ2-7; TRBD2 matches at 7 bases. V shed 4 bases and J 7 bases; nucleotides not matched to a gene: 1. Germline CDR1 MNHEY, CDR2 SMNVEV (reference sequence). This CDR3 spans 11 amino acids. The CDR3 protein is CASSWGGEQYF. The DNA for the CDR3 is TGTGCCAGCAGTTGGGGAGGGGAGCAGTACTTC.

This chain links TRBV4-1 with TRBJ1-2; the D is unclear. The CDR3 runs 14 residues. Trimming shortened V by 0 bases and J by 9 bases, and 14 bases separated the two germline ends. Germline CDR1 is MGHRA and CDR2 is YSYEKL. CDR3 sequence (DNA): TGCGCCAGCAGCCAAGATCTGAGAGGGCAAAGCTACACCTTC. Amino acid sequence: CASSQDLRGQSYTF.

This clone was observed a few times. The V gene is TRBV5-1, the J gene TRBJ1-1, with 7 bases matching TRBD1. The CDR3 is made up of 14 amino acids. V lost 3 bases and J lost 1; bases outside the gene matches: 3. Germline V CDR1 and CDR2: SGHRS, YFSETQ. In DNA form, the CDR3 reads TGCGCCAGCAGCTCGGGACAGACGAACACTGAAGCTTTCTTT. It yields the protein CASSSGQTNTEAFF.

The chain couples TRBV5-1 to TRBJ1-1, with TRBD1 matching 9 bases. J lost 1 base, V lost 4 bases, and 11 bases had no gene match. There are 17 residues in the CDR3. Germline V gene lookup returns CDR1 SGHRS and CDR2 YFSETQ. The CDR3 reads CASSLDRGEGTNTEAFF. As DNA, the CDR3 is TGCGCCAGCAGCCTGGACAGGGGAGAAGGGACGAACACTGAAGCTTTCTTT. Full variable domain (remainder filled in from reference TRBV5-1 and TRBJ1-1): KAGVTQTPRYLIKTRGQQVTLSCSPISGHRSVSWYQQTPGQGLQFLFEYFSETQRNKGNFPGRFSGRQFSNSRSEMNVSTLELGDSALYLCASSLDRGEGTNTEAFFGQGTRLTVV.

By share, this clone ranks as medium-sized. For the CDR3, the DNA is TGTGCCAGCAGTGACTCTAGCGGGGGGGCCAATGAGCAGTTCTTC. Its protein product is CASSDSSGGANEQFF. This chain links TRBV6-4 with TRBJ2-1; the match to TRBD2 covers 11 bases. This CDR3 is 15 amino acids long. With V trimmed by 0 bases and J by 6 bases, 1 base remained unmatched. Germline CDR1 is MRHNA and CDR2 is SNTAGT.

This clone was seen only a few times. Here the CDR3 DNA reads TGTGCCAGCATCGCGACAGGGGCCCCCCGACAGCCCCAGCATTTT. It codes for CASIATGAPRQPQHF. The genes are TRBV6-1 and TRBJ1-5; TRBD1 matches at 8 bases. V lost 7 bases and J lost 7; bases outside the gene matches: 12. The CDR3 contains 15 residues. Germline CDR1 MNHNS, CDR2 SASEGT.

The rearrangement joins TRBV7-9 to TRBJ2-3; D is unclear. The CDR3 consists of 12 residues. Germline loops: CDR1 SEHNR, CDR2 FQNEAQ (reference sequence). Trimming pared 5 bases from V and 5 bases from J, leaving 8 bases between. CDR3 residues: CASSLSRDTQYF. The CDR3 DNA sequence: TGTGCCAGCAGCCTAAGCCGAGATACGCAGTATTTT.

The genes are TRBV4-3 and TRBJ1-1; D uncertain. V was shortened by 0 bases and J by 4 bases, with 12 bases between the two germline ends. The CDR3 contains 15 residues. The germline gives CDR1 LGHNA, CDR2 YSLEER. CDR3 sequence reads: CASSQDSAPGTEAFF. The CDR3 region has the DNA TGCGCCAGCAGCCAAGATTCAGCCCCGGGCACTGAAGCTTTCTTT.

This clone was recorded once. Other DNA variants within this sample encode the same CDR3. The chain links TRBV19 to TRBJ1-5; D possibly corresponds to TRBD1 (5 bases). The CDR3 runs to 13 residues. Germline V lookup: CDR1 LNHDA, CDR2 SQIVND (reference sequence). Trimming took off 5 bases at V and 4 bases at J, with 9 bases between the two ends. This CDR3 is CASSPQGNQPQHF. CDR3 in DNA: TGTGCCAGTAGTCCCCAGGGAAATCAGCCCCAGCATTTT.